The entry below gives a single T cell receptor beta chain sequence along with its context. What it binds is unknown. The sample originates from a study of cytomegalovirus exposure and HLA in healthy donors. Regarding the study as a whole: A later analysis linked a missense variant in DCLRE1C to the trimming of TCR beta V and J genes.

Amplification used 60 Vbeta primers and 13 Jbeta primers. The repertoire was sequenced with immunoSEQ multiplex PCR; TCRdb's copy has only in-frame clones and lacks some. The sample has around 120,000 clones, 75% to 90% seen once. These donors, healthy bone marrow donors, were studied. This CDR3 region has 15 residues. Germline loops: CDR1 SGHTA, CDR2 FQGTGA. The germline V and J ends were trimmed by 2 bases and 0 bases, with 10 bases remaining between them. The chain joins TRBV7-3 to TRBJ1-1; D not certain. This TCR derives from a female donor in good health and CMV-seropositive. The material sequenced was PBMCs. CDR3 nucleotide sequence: TGTGCCAGCAGCTTATATCCAGGCATGAACACTGAAGCTTTCTTT. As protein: CASSLYPGMNTEAFF.